The rows below give T cell receptor beta chains drawn from one sample of a study of cytomegalovirus exposure and HLA in healthy donors. Assay used: immunoSEQ multiplex PCR; TCRdb lists only in-frame clones, some missing. The table has 60,000 or so clones, about 85% seen once. Sequencing was done on a sample of PBMCs. These receptors all stem from a female donor in good health and CMV-seronegative. CDR3s include the opening cysteine and the closing phenylalanine or tryptophan. D genes are given only for firm matches. The size field is filled for only some rows; it gives once, few, many or a size class.

TGTGCCAGCAGCCTGGCAGGGTTTAGCTCGGTGAACACTGAAGCTTTCTTT CASSLAGFSSVNTEAFF - TRBJ1-1 TRBV7-2 -
TGTGCCAGCTCACCAGGACAGGGGATAATGAACACTGAAGCTTTCTTT CASSPGQGIMNTEAFF - TRBJ1-1 TRBV18 TRBD1
TGCAGCGTTGAGGAAGCGACAGGGGGCAACGAGCAGTACTTC CSVEEATGGNEQYF few TRBJ2-7 TRBV29-1 TRBD1
TGTGCCAGCAGCCTTGAGACAGGGCCTTTTACCTGCAATGAGCAGTTCTTC CASSLETGPFTCNEQFF - TRBJ2-1 TRBV11-2 TRBD1
TGCGCCAGCAGCTTGGAGCCTACCTCTGGGGCCAACGTCCTGACTTTC CASSLEPTSGANVLTF - TRBJ2-6 TRBV5-1 -
TGTGCCAGTAGTTTCGGGGGGTGGAATGAGCAGTTCTTC CASSFGGWNEQFF - TRBJ2-1 TRBV19 TRBD2
TGTGCCAGCAGTTCACCGGGACTTAACTCGGGGGAGCAGTACTTC CASSSPGLNSGEQYF - TRBJ2-7 TRBV6-5 -
TGTGCCAGCAGCTTAGCCAGGGGGCGCCCGGAGACCCAGTACTTC CASSLARGRPETQYF - TRBJ2-5 TRBV7-8 TRBD1
TGTGCCAGCAGTGGGACAGGGGGCGGTGGTCAGCCCCAGCATTTT CASSGTGGGGQPQHF - TRBJ1-5 TRBV6-1 TRBD1
TGTGCCAGCAACCCAATGACTAGCGGGACGGGGGTTTTTGGGCAGTTCTTC CASNPMTSGTGVFGQFF - TRBJ2-1 TRBV7-9 TRBD2
TGTGCCAGCAGCCGTGGGACTAGCGGCAGGGAGTTCTTC CASSRGTSGREFF - TRBJ2-1 TRBV6-5 TRBD2
TGCGCCAGCAGCCCTATAACTAGCGGGAAGCTAAATACGCAGTATTTT CASSPITSGKLNTQYF - TRBJ2-3 TRBV4-3 TRBD2
TGTGCCAGTAGTACCATCCTAGGAGGAGAGACCCAGTACTTC CASSTILGGETQYF - TRBJ2-5 TRBV19 -
TGTGCTAGTGGTTTGGGTGAGGTTGGCTATGGCTACACCTTC CASGLGEVGYGYTF - TRBJ1-2 TRBV12-5 -
TGTGCCAGCAGTTCCCCGGGGAGCGGGAGCTCCTACGAGCAGTACTTC CASSSPGSGSSYEQYF once TRBJ2-7 TRBV28 TRBD2
TGCGCCAGCAGCCAAGTTGTGACAGGGGGTGACTACGAGCAGTACTTC CASSQVVTGGDYEQYF - TRBJ2-7 TRBV4-1 TRBD1
TGTGCCAGCAGCTTGGGGGTTGGCGGAGAGACCCAGTACTTC CASSLGVGGETQYF - TRBJ2-5 TRBV5-4 -
TGTGCCAGCAGTCTGACAGGGCCCGAGGAGACCCAGTACTTC CASSLTGPEETQYF - TRBJ2-5 TRBV6-6 TRBD1
TGTGCCAGCTCACCGAGGGAGGGGCCCTACGAGCAGTACTTC CASSPREGPYEQYF - TRBJ2-7 TRBV18 TRBD2
TGTGCCAGCGTGAGACAGGGGTCTGGAAACACCATATATTTT CASVRQGSGNTIYF - TRBJ1-3 TRBV6-6 TRBD1
TGTGCCAGCTCATCGTTTAGACAGGCGGAAGCCTATAATTCACCCCTCCACTTT CASSSFRQAEAYNSPLHF - TRBJ1-6 TRBV18 -
TGTGCCAGCAGCCCTGGGGGGACGTATTTCTCCTACGAGCAGTACTTC CASSPGGTYFSYEQYF - TRBJ2-7 TRBV5-6 -
TGTGCCAGTAGGAAACAGGGGGGGACGGAGACCCAGTACTTC CASRKQGGTETQYF - TRBJ2-5 TRBV19 -
TGTGCCAGCAGTGAGACAGGGGGCAATGAAAAACTGTTTTTT CASSETGGNEKLFF - TRBJ1-4 TRBV6-1 TRBD1
TGTGCCAGCAGATTAGCGGGAGGAGATCTGTACGAGCAGTACTTC CASRLAGGDLYEQYF - TRBJ2-7 TRBV27 TRBD2
TGCGCCAGCAGCCACTCCGGGACTAGCCTGCTCGAGCAGTACTTC CASSHSGTSLLEQYF - TRBJ2-7 TRBV4-3 TRBD2